These 24 T cell receptor beta chains originate from one sample sequenced in a study of T cells in Graves' hyperthyroidism and ophthalmopathy (dated by TCRdb to the late 2010s). Preparation of the library involved multiplex PCR. The sample was run on an Illumina HiSeq 2000. TCR beta CDR3 regions were amplified from RNA transcripts. The TCR CDR3 was subjected to a first round of RT-PCR using the HTBI primer set and the Qiagen OneStep RT-PCR kit. The public reads were run again by TCRdb, first through fastp at Q25 and then through MiXCR, and only productive beta chains were kept. Each entry merges the rows of one CDR3 protein and shows their most common DNA and genes. This sample comprises 350,000 to 400,000 distinct CDR3 sequences, about 20% of them detected only once. About 3.7% of the sample is taken by the ten largest. The sample was blood. The receptors here all came from a woman between 18 and 30 years old with Graves' hyperthyroidism.

In its sample, this clonotype was seen many times. The chain has TRBV20-1 and TRBJ2-7; TRBD2 matches 7 bases. CDR1 is DFQATT and CDR2 is SNEGSKA in the germline V gene (reference sequence). J gave up 4 bases and V 4 bases, and 7 bases lay outside the gene matches. The CDR3 sequence is 13 residues long. CDR3 nucleotides: TGCAGTGCTAACCGGGACTACCCATACGAGCAGTACTTC. This encodes CSANRDYPYEQYF.

This clonotype came up many times. The chain combines TRBV20-1 with TRBJ2-5; D unresolved. The CDR3 has 11 amino acids. V shed 2 bases and J shed 5 bases, with 6 bases lying between them. Germline assignment: CDR1 DFQATT and CDR2 SNEGSKA (reference sequence). The CDR3 region has the DNA TGCAGTGCTAGAATCGGGGAGACCCAGTACTTC. Amino acid sequence: CSARIGETQYF.

In its sample, this clonotype was seen many times. The chain has TRBV6-1 and TRBJ1-2, with TRBD1 as a possible D gene (5 bases). V was shortened by 8 bases and J by 8 bases, with 12 bases between the two germline ends. The CDR3 has 11 amino acids. CDR1 is MNHNS and CDR2 is SASEGT in the germline V gene. The DNA for the CDR3 is TGTGCCAGCCAGGGAGGGGAGGGCTACACCTTC. Its translation: CASQGGEGYTF.

The chain links TRBV6-2 or TRBV6-3 to TRBJ1-1; possible D gene TRBD1, 5 bases. The V end lost 0 bases, the J end lost 1 base, and 15 bases lay between the germline ends. The germline V gene has CDR1 MNHEY and CDR2 SVGEGT. The CDR3 is 17 residues long. The CDR3 DNA follows: TGTGCCAGCAGTTACTCGATGGTATCCGGGACGAACACTGAAGCTTTCTTT. Amino acid sequence: CASSYSMVSGTNTEAFF.

This clonotype occurred many times. The chain carries TRBV20-1 and TRBJ2-7; unclear D gene. The CDR3 runs 13 residues. Germline lookup yields CDR1 DFQATT and CDR2 SNEGSKA (reference sequence). Deletions cut 0 bases from V and 0 bases from J, with 6 bases between. This CDR3 reads CSARDPNSYEQYF. As DNA, the CDR3 is TGCAGTGCTAGAGATCCAAACTCCTACGAGCAGTACTTC.

This clonotype was recorded many times. This chain joins TRBV6-5 and TRBJ1-1, with D unclear. Germline V lookup: CDR1 MNHEY, CDR2 SVGAGI. The CDR3 loop spans 12 amino acids. Trimming removed 8 bases at V and 0 bases at J, with 7 bases between. The CDR3 loop reads CASRYVNTEAFF. CDR3 in DNA: TGTGCCAGCCGGTACGTGAACACTGAAGCTTTCTTT.

The gene calls are TRBV12-3 or TRBV12-4 and TRBJ2-7, with D tentatively TRBD2 (6 bases). The CDR3 consists of 11 residues. Deletions cut 6 bases from V and 5 bases from J, with 8 bases between. CDR3 nucleotide sequence: TGTGCCAGCAGAGGACTAAACGAGCAGTACTTC. This gives the protein CASRGLNEQYF.

This clonotype was found many times. The chain links TRBV5-1 to TRBJ1-1; the D is unclear. The V and J ends lost 1 base and 5 bases respectively, with 6 bases between them. The germline V gene has CDR1 SGHRS and CDR2 YFSETQ. The CDR3 consists of 12 residues. The CDR3, as DNA: TGCGCCAGCAGCTTGTCACGGACTGAAGCTTTCTTT. Residues: CASSLSRTEAFF.

This clonotype has a handful of counts. A much larger clone differs by one base, so this may be a read error. The chain joins TRBV6-5 to TRBJ2-7; D not certain. The CDR3 spans 12 residues. Trimming stripped 0 bases from V and 3 bases from J, with 3 bases between. Germline V lookup: CDR1 MNHEY, CDR2 SVGAGI. The CDR3 here is CASSYSDYEQYF. The CDR3 coding sequence is TGTGCCAGCAGTTACTCGGACTACGAGCAGTACTTC.

This clonotype has ten or more counts. The rearrangement uses TRBV5-1 and TRBJ1-5; tentatively, D is TRBD1 (5 bases). The length of the CDR3 is 17 residues. Germline CDR1 and CDR2: SGHRS and YFSETQ. With 2 bases removed from V and 2 bases from J, the gap between germline ends came to 17 bases. Here the CDR3 reads CASSLGDGALGNQPQHF. As DNA, the CDR3 is TGCGCCAGCAGCTTAGGGGATGGGGCTCTAGGCAATCAGCCCCAGCATTTT.

This clonotype has more than one count but fewer than ten. The chain couples TRBV5-1 to TRBJ1-5, with a possible D match to TRBD1 (5 bases). The CDR3 contains 16 residues. Germline V gene data show CDR1 as SGHRS and CDR2 as YFSETQ. Trimming removed 0 bases from V and 6 bases from J, with 16 bases in between. Here the CDR3 reads CASSLEGPGTGQPQHF. CDR3 nucleotides: TGCGCCAGCAGCTTGGAGGGCCCAGGGACGGGTCAGCCCCAGCATTTT.

This clonotype was observed a handful of times. CDR3 bases: TGCAGCGTTGAAAGGCCCCGACAGGGGGGGGGACAAGAGACCCAGTACTTC. It specifies CSVERPRQGGGQETQYF. This sequence joins TRBV29-1 and TRBJ2-5; 9 nucleotides align to TRBD1. Germline V gene data show CDR1 as SQVTM and CDR2 as ANQGSEA. The CDR3 extends over 17 amino acids. The V gene end was trimmed by 2 bases and the J gene end by 2 bases; junction bases not matched to a gene: 12.

This clonotype came up a few times. The genes are TRBV11-3 and TRBJ2-7; D gene unclear. There are 15 residues in the CDR3. Germline V gene sequence: CDR1 SGHNT, CDR2 YENEEA. V shed 5 bases and J shed 0 bases, with 14 bases lying between them. The CDR3 spells CASSPRLGGSYEQYF. The CDR3 nucleotides read TGTGCCAGCAGCCCTCGTTTAGGCGGCTCCTACGAGCAGTACTTC. The whole variable domain, remainder taken from reference TRBV11-3 and TRBJ2-7, is EAGVVQSPRYKIIEKKQPVAFWCNPISGHNTLYWYLQNLGQGPELLIRYENEEAVDDSQLPKDRFSAERLKGVDSTLKIQPAELGDSAVYLCASSPRLGGSYEQYFGPGTRLTVT.

In its sample, this clonotype was seen many times. This chain uses TRBV29-1 with TRBJ1-1, with D unresolved. CDR3 length: 14 amino acids. Trimming removed 4 bases at V and 2 bases at J, with 14 bases between. Germline loops: CDR1 SQVTM, CDR2 ANQGSEA. The CDR3 DNA reads as TGCAGCGTTGGGGAGGGCGCGAGTAACACTGAAGCTTTCTTT. Amino acids: CSVGEGASNTEAFF.

This chain uses TRBV6-1 with TRBJ2-3; TRBD1 matches at 11 bases. Germline V lookup: CDR1 MNHNS, CDR2 SASEGT. This CDR3 has 15 amino acids. V dropped 0 bases and J dropped 4; count of bases not matched to a gene: 0. The CDR3: CASSEAGQGADTQYF. The CDR3 DNA reads as TGTGCCAGCAGTGAAGCGGGACAGGGGGCAGATACGCAGTATTTT.

This clonotype was seen at least ten times. The J gene is TRBJ2-7, the V gene TRBV28, with D perhaps matching TRBD1 (5 bases). Trimming left V 4 bases short and J 6 bases short, with 10 bases between. The CDR3 is 12 amino acids. In germline, CDR1 is MDHEN, CDR2 SYDVKM. The CDR3 is CASSYRSGEQYF. CDR3 nucleotides: TGTGCCAGCAGTTACAGGTCGGGCGAGCAGTACTTC.

This clonotype showed up many times. This chain links TRBV24-1 with TRBJ2-5, with D maybe TRBD1 (7 bases). The germline V and J ends were trimmed by 3 bases and 2 bases, with 15 bases remaining between them. The CDR3 is made up of 16 amino acids. Germline values: CDR1 KGHDR, CDR2 SFDVKD. CDR3 coding DNA: TGTGCCACCAGTGATCGCGGGACAGCACTTCAAGAGACCCAGTACTTC. Its protein is CATSDRGTALQETQYF.

This clonotype was found many times. The chain's CDR3 is CATSRDLLSGNTIYF. DNA of the CDR3: TGTGCCACCAGCAGAGATCTTCTGTCTGGAAACACCATATATTTT. The chain links TRBV15 to TRBJ1-3; no clear D gene. Germline loops: CDR1 LNHNV, CDR2 YYDKDF (reference sequence). Trimming removed 0 bases at V and 1 base at J, with 7 bases between. CDR3 length equals 15 residues.

In regard to this clonotype: Just one base apart from a much larger clone, this may be a read error. This sequence joins TRBV28 and TRBJ2-7; 9 bases map to TRBD1. The CDR3 extends over 13 amino acids. Germline V gene sequence: CDR1 MDHEN, CDR2 SYDVKM. CDR3 coding DNA: TGTGCCAGCAGAGGGACAGGGCGGCACGAGCAGTGCTTC. This codes for CASRGTGRHEQCF. Filled out from reference TRBV28 and TRBJ2-7, the complete variable domain reads DVKVTQSSRYLVKRTGEKVFLECVQDMDHENMFWYRQDPGLGLRLIYFSYDVKMKEKGDIPEGYSVSREKKERFSLILESASTNQTSMYLCASRGTGRHEQCFGPGTRLTVT.

This clonotype has ten or more counts. V is TRBV20-1 and J is TRBJ2-7; 8 positions match TRBD1. Trimming cost V 3 bases and J 0 bases; bases outside gene matches: 7. Germline CDR1 is DFQATT and CDR2 is SNEGSKA (reference sequence). The CDR3 is 15 residues long. The CDR3 region has the DNA TGCAGTGCTAGTTCAGGGGGCGATAGCTCCTACGAGCAGTACTTC. Its translation is CSASSGGDSSYEQYF.

This clonotype has at least ten counts. This rearrangement joins TRBV5-1 to TRBJ2-7; D is uncertain. The CDR3 length is 11 residues. Trimming left V 6 bases short and J 3 bases short, with 7 bases between. Germline CDR1 is SGHRS and CDR2 is YFSETQ. The CDR3 DNA reads as TGCGCCAGCAATTACGGCTACGAGCAGTACTTC. It encodes CASNYGYEQYF.

This clonotype was observed many times. The V and J genes are TRBV11-2 and TRBJ1-5; D may be TRBD1 (6 bases). This CDR3 has 11 residues. In germline, CDR1 is SGHAT, CDR2 FQNNGV. Trimming shortened V by 5 bases and J by 14 bases, and 13 bases separated the two germline ends. In DNA, the CDR3 is TGTGCCAGCAGCGCGTCGGGGGCCAAGCATTTT. Encoded protein: CASSASGAKHF.

The table lists this clonotype with many counts. The rearrangement joins TRBV10-3 to TRBJ2-7, with 7 bases matching TRBD1. The V gene's germline CDR1 is ENHRY and CDR2 SYGVKD. The junction had 11 bases not matched to a gene; V was cut back by 6 bases and J by 0 bases. There are 16 residues in the CDR3. CDR3 sequence: CAIRDDRVGFSYEQYF. CDR3 sequence (DNA): TGTGCCATCAGAGACGACAGGGTGGGGTTCTCCTACGAGCAGTACTTC.

The table lists this clonotype with many counts. The CDR3 here is CASSSRQGAYEQYF. In DNA, the CDR3 is TGTGCCAGCAGCTCACGACAGGGGGCCTACGAGCAGTACTTC. The V and J genes are TRBV13 and TRBJ2-7; 9 bases are a match to TRBD1. The CDR3 is 14 amino acids. V shed 4 bases and J 2 bases; nucleotides not matched to a gene: 3. The germline CDR1 and CDR2 sequences are PRHDT and FYEKMQ (reference sequence).